This TCR beta chain was identified in a study of blood T cell repertoires in COVID-19. Overall study context: PBMCs, B-cell-depleted T cells, or T cells were the source of the cDNA or gDNA that made up the material.

Seattle patients were enrolled while actively infected and followed longitudinally. The CDR3 length is 11 residues. Trimming took 5 bases from V and 6 from J, leaving 10 bases between them. The germline V gene has CDR1 DFQATT and CDR2 SNEGSKA (reference sequence). Only in-frame clones appear in the TCRdb table, and some are missing; sequencing was by immunoSEQ multiplex PCR. The sample records under 550,000 clones, around 90% being singletons. The source material was peripheral blood. The V call is TRBV20-1, the J call TRBJ1-2; D is undetermined. The sequence derives from a man in his late teens or twenties with COVID-19, enrolled during active disease. CDR3 bases: TGCAGTGCTTCCTCCACGGATGGCTACACCTTC. Protein: CSASSTDGYTF.